The table lists the clone carrying this T cell receptor (beta chain) with many counts. Its antigen is still unknown. This record belongs to a study of T cells after yellow fever vaccination. Study-wide context: Preparing low-cell-number fractions relied on SMART-Seq v4 Ultra Low Input.

Overall study findings and caveats: Secondary responses were weaker yet peaked faster, day 5 versus 15. After the booster, roughly 96% of CD4 and about 90% of CD8 primary-response clones were re-detected.

Conversion of TCR transcripts into cDNA relied on 5'RACE template switching, which added a universal primer site and UMIs. TCRdb used MiXCR to reprocess the 5' RACE reads, holding one entry per CDR3 protein. The sample gives about 360,000 distinct CDR3 sequences, under 7.5% of which show up once; about 15% is in the top ten. This specimen consisted of PBMCs, obtained 5 days after the yellow fever booster vaccination. The TCR comes from a man younger than 45 who received the YFV17D yellow fever vaccine.

CDR3 residues: CASSQEQGWNEQFF. The DNA of the CDR3 is TGCGCCAGCAGCCAAGAACAAGGGTGGAATGAGCAGTTCTTC. The J gene is TRBJ2-1, the V gene TRBV4-3; no definite D call. V lost 0 bases and J 7 bases, leaving 10 bases between the germline ends. This CDR3 is built from 14 residues. Germline CDR1 LGHNA, CDR2 YSLEER.